Each of the 23 T cell receptor beta chains below was sequenced from the same sample in a study of T cell responses to AZD1222 COVID-19 vaccine. Measured with immunoSEQ multiplex PCR; TCRdb has only the in-frame clones, and not every one. The sample gives some 120,000 clones, about 90% of which show up once; approximately 1.5% is in the top ten. This sample comprised peripheral blood, obtained on day 0 of AZD1222 vaccination. These receptors all stem from an adult in good health.

The V call is TRBV9, the J call TRBJ2-1; 7 nucleotides agree with TRBD1. Germline V gives CDR1 SGDLS, CDR2 YYNGEE. J lost 2 bases, V lost 0 bases, and 5 bases had no gene match. This CDR3 is 16 amino acids long. The CDR3 DNA is TGTGCCAGCAGCGTAGCTGGGCAGGGGGCCTACAATGAGCAGTTCTTC. Translation: CASSVAGQGAYNEQFF.

The V gene is TRBV7-2, the J gene TRBJ1-2; unclear D gene. Germline loops: CDR1 SGHTA, CDR2 FQGNSA. The CDR3 sequence is 14 residues long. The germline V and J ends were trimmed by 6 bases and 0 bases, with 11 bases remaining between them. CDR3 bases: TGTGCCAGCAGATTAAACCCAGCTAACTATGGCTACACCTTC. This translates into CASRLNPANYGYTF. Looking up the rest from reference TRBV7-2 and TRBJ1-2 gives the full variable domain: GAGVSQSPSNKVTEKGKDVELRCDPISGHTALYWYRQSLGQGLEFLIYFQGNSAPDKSGLPSDRFSAERTGGSVSTLTIQRTQQEDSAVYLCASRLNPANYGYTFGSGTRLTVV.

This chain links TRBV28 with TRBJ1-1, with 7 bases matching TRBD1. Per germline, CDR1 MDHEN and CDR2 SYDVKM. The CDR3 contains 14 residues. Unmatched junction bases numbered 9, after V lost 5 bases and J lost 6 bases. In nucleotides, the CDR3 is TGTGCCAGCAGTCCAGGACAGGTTGTTGCTGAAGCTTTCTTT. Amino acid sequence: CASSPGQVVAEAFF.

The chain combines TRBV5-5 with TRBJ1-6, with 8 nucleotides matching TRBD1. The CDR3 totals 14 residues. Germline CDR1 and CDR2: SGHKS and YYEKEE (reference sequence). Trimming at V came to 5 bases and at J to 9 bases, leaving 7 bases not matched to a gene. CDR3 DNA sequence: TGTGCCAGCAGTTCCGGGACAGGCCTTTCACCCCTCCACTTT. The encoded protein is CASSSGTGLSPLHF. Variable domain in full (rest from reference TRBV5-5 and TRBJ1-6): DAGVTQSPTHLIKTRGQQVTLRCSPISGHKSVSWYQQVLGQGPQFIFQYYEKEERGRGNFPDRFSARQFPNYSSELNVNALLLGDSALYLCASSSGTGLSPLHFGNGTRLTVT.

The rearrangement uses TRBV25-1 and TRBJ1-1, with 8 bases matching TRBD1. The CDR3 consists of 13 residues. The junction had 3 bases not matched to a gene; V was cut back by 4 bases and J by 5 bases. From germline, CDR1 is MGHDK and CDR2 SYGVNS. CDR3 protein: CASSATGGTEAFF. CDR3 coding DNA: TGTGCCAGCAGTGCTACAGGGGGAACTGAAGCTTTCTTT.

This clone was counted only a few times. The chain joins TRBV5-1 to TRBJ1-6; TRBD1 is a possible D gene (6 bases). The CDR3 has 13 residues. Germline-derived CDR1 and CDR2 are SGHRS and YFSETQ. Trimming cost V 2 bases and J 8 bases, with 8 bases left between them. As DNA, the CDR3 is TGCGCCAGCAGCTTAAACAGGGATTCACCCCTCCACTTT. The encoded protein is CASSLNRDSPLHF.

The gene calls are TRBV10-3 and TRBJ2-7; TRBD1 agrees at 8 bases. Germline CDR1 reads ENHRY; CDR2 reads SYGVKD. This CDR3 contains 13 residues. The V and J ends lost 6 bases and 7 bases, in that order; junction bases with no gene match: 8. Here the CDR3 DNA reads TGTGCCATCAGGAGACCAGGGGGCTTGGAGCAGTACTTC. Translation: CAIRRPGGLEQYF.

This rearrangement joins TRBV27 to TRBJ1-1, with no clear D. The CDR3 has 15 amino acids. From germline, CDR1 is MNHEY and CDR2 SMNVEV (reference sequence). V gave up 3 bases and J gave up 1 base, with 12 bases separating them. Here the CDR3 DNA reads TGTGCCAGCAGTTTGACCCCGAGCGCGAACACTGAAGCTTTCTTT. It yields the protein CASSLTPSANTEAFF.

This clone has just a few counts. The chain employs TRBV9 and TRBJ1-3, with D perhaps TRBD1 (5 bases). The germline V gene has CDR1 SGDLS and CDR2 YYNGEE. Trimming removed 0 bases at V and 1 base at J, with 14 bases between. This CDR3 region has 17 residues. The CDR3 sequence is CASSVEPGIRSGNTIYF. Here the CDR3 DNA reads TGTGCCAGCAGCGTAGAACCAGGGATAAGATCTGGAAACACCATATATTTT.

V usage is TRBV7-9 and J usage is TRBJ2-7; 10 bases align to TRBD1. The CDR3 length is 15 residues. Trimming took 5 bases from V and 6 from J; bases not matched to a gene: 10. The germline V gene encodes CDR1 SEHNR and CDR2 FQNEAQ (reference sequence). This CDR3 reads CASSTGQGVPAEQYF. In nucleotides, the CDR3 is TGTGCCAGCAGCACCGGACAGGGGGTGCCAGCCGAGCAGTACTTC.

The chain recombines TRBV2 with TRBJ2-7; the D gene is possibly TRBD1 (5 bases). The CDR3 spans 11 residues. The V end lost 2 bases, the J end lost 12 bases, and 11 bases lay between the germline ends. Per germline, CDR1 SNHLY and CDR2 FYNNEI. The CDR3 nucleotides are TGTGCCAGCAGTGAATGGCAGGGTTCGTACTTC. Its protein product is CASSEWQGSYF.

Only a few counts were recorded for this clone. The chain is built from TRBV9 and TRBJ2-2, with 8 bases aligning to TRBD2. Trimming took 0 bases from V and 1 from J; bases not matched to a gene: 2. This CDR3 comprises 16 residues. Germline CDR1 and CDR2: SGDLS and YYNGEE. The CDR3 DNA is TGTGCCAGCAGCGTAGGCACTAGCGGGAACACCGGGGAGCTGTTTTTT. This codes for CASSVGTSGNTGELFF.

The gene calls are TRBV11-2 and TRBJ2-3; TRBD2 agrees at 12 bases. CDR1 and CDR2 from the germline V gene are SGHAT and FQNNGV. The length of the CDR3 is 18 residues. V lost 5 bases, J lost 0 bases, and 9 bases stayed unmatched. CDR3 nucleotide sequence: TGTGCCAGCAGCCGGAGGACTAGCGGGGCACCTAGCACAGATACGCAGTATTTT. Translation: CASSRRTSGAPSTDTQYF.

The rearrangement joins TRBV11-1 to TRBJ2-4; the match to TRBD1 covers 9 bases. J lost 1 base, V lost 4 bases, and 2 bases had no gene match. Germline V gene data show CDR1 as SGHAT and CDR2 as FQDESV (reference sequence). This CDR3 is built from 15 residues. The CDR3 DNA is TGTGCCAGCAGCTCAGGACAGGGGGCCAAAAACATTCAGTACTTC. Encoded protein: CASSSGQGAKNIQYF.

This clone has just one count. The chain uses TRBV7-9 and TRBJ1-2; D might be TRBD1 (5 bases). V was trimmed by 1 base and J by 4 bases, leaving 16 bases between them. CDR1 and CDR2 from the germline V gene are SEHNR and FQNEAQ (reference sequence). This CDR3 is built from 16 residues. The CDR3 region is CASSLEGAGRPYGYTF. The CDR3 DNA is TGTGCCAGCAGCTTAGAAGGGGCAGGGAGGCCCTATGGCTACACCTTC.

The V and J genes are TRBV24-1 and TRBJ2-3; 12 bases match TRBD2. Germline CDR1 reads KGHDR; CDR2 reads SFDVKD. V shed 5 bases and J 4 bases; nucleotides not matched to a gene: 6. The CDR3 spans 16 residues. The CDR3 protein is CATSVASGGASDTQYF. The CDR3 bases are TGTGCCACCAGTGTTGCTAGCGGGGGGGCCTCAGATACGCAGTATTTT.

The chain recombines TRBV9 with TRBJ2-2, with D unclear. V dropped 0 bases and J dropped 6 bases, with 9 bases sitting between them. The length of the CDR3 is 14 residues. CDR1 is SGDLS, CDR2 YYNGEE, per germline. CDR3 in amino acids: CASSVAPSSGELFF. As DNA, the CDR3 is TGTGCCAGCAGCGTAGCCCCCTCCTCCGGGGAGCTGTTTTTT.

V usage is TRBV11-2 and J usage is TRBJ1-1; D unresolved. The CDR3 spans 14 residues. V was clipped by 7 bases and J by 1 base, with 13 bases between them. Germline CDR1 reads SGHAT; CDR2 reads FQNNGV. The CDR3 here is CASTSASRNTEAFF. CDR3 bases: TGTGCCAGCACCTCTGCCTCAAGGAACACTGAAGCTTTCTTT.

The V gene is TRBV2, the J gene TRBJ2-3, with TRBD2 matching over 9 bases. Trimming at V came to 4 bases and at J to 0 bases, leaving 2 bases not matched to a gene. CDR1 and CDR2 (germline): SNHLY, FYNNEI. This CDR3 is 15 amino acids long. This CDR3 reads CASSASGASTDTQYF. In nucleotides, the CDR3 is TGTGCCAGCAGTGCTAGCGGGGCTAGCACAGATACGCAGTATTTT.

This chain uses TRBV24-1 with TRBJ2-5; possible D gene TRBD2, 6 bases. This CDR3 has 17 residues. Germline V gene lookup returns CDR1 KGHDR and CDR2 SFDVKD. The V and J ends lost 2 bases and 5 bases respectively, with 20 bases between them. The CDR3 sequence is CATSDSLGRLGGETQYF. In DNA form, the CDR3 reads TGTGCCACCAGTGATTCCCTCGGTAGGTTAGGAGGGGAGACCCAGTACTTC.

The gene calls are TRBV18 and TRBJ1-1; D ambiguous. Germline V lookup: CDR1 KGHSH, CDR2 LQKENI. The CDR3 sequence is 13 residues long. V lost 2 bases to trimming and J lost 7 bases, with 11 bases between them. This chain's CDR3 is CASSPSDYIEAFF. The CDR3 nucleotides are TGTGCCAGCTCACCAAGCGATTACATTGAAGCTTTCTTT.

This clone has a single count. The genes are TRBV11-2 and TRBJ2-7; possibly TRBD1 or TRBD2 for D (5 bases each). The CDR3 contains 13 residues. Trimming cost V 4 bases and J 4 bases, with 11 bases left between them. Looked up from germline, CDR1 is SGHAT and CDR2 is FQNNGV. DNA for the CDR3: TGTGCCAGCAGCTCGTGGGGCGGGTACGAGCAGTACTTC. Residues: CASSSWGGYEQYF.

The chain joins TRBV5-1 to TRBJ2-4; TRBD2 agrees at 13 bases. This CDR3 comprises 17 residues. The germline V gene has CDR1 SGHRS and CDR2 YFSETQ. J lost 2 bases, V lost 2 bases, and 4 bases had no gene match. CDR3 DNA sequence: TGCGCCAGCAGCTTACTAGCGGGGGGGCTGACCAAAAACATTCAGTACTTC. This codes for CASSLLAGGLTKNIQYF. Supplemented by reference TRBV5-1 and TRBJ2-4, the full variable domain reads KAGVTQTPRYLIKTRGQQVTLSCSPISGHRSVSWYQQTPGQGLQFLFEYFSETQRNKGNFPGRFSGRQFSNSRSEMNVSTLELGDSALYLCASSLLAGGLTKNIQYFGAGTRLSVL.